The source of this T cell receptor (beta chain) is a study of blood T cell repertoires in COVID-19 (TCRdb year 2020). Regarding the research as a whole: Samples from collaborators originated in the United States, Italy and Spain and spanned both the acute and convalescent phases of COVID-19. The samples were drawn from the first 160 participants of the ongoing ImmuneRACE study and from 1,254 subjects provided by 6 global collaborators. A de-identified subject ID, COVID-19 status, age in years and sex were almost always included in the sample metadata. A freely available public database, intended as a resource for researchers studying the immune response to SARS-CoV-2, is where the repertoires were released. Deeply sampled blood TCRbeta repertoires from subjects exposed to, actively infected with, or recovered from COVID-19 were included in the dataset. The prospective study material was composed of cDNA or gDNA derived from T cells, B-cell-depleted T cells, or PBMCs. HLA class I and class II types, where available, came from metadata supplied by the sample provider rather than from assay-based typing. Overall study outcomes, separate from this receptor: The amount of clinical and demographic metadata varied by source and participant and was provided uncurated.

Regarding this clone: Its binding antigen is unknown. Nothing much larger sits one base from this clone, and base qualities are not available.

In the prospective study, participants were roughly 18 to 95 years old, resided in 20 to 30 geographic areas of the United States, and were enrolled through a virtual design. In the prospective study, cohorts were assigned on the basis of participant-reported clinical history obtained from a screening survey and a study questionnaire. For ImmuneRACE Cohort 3, a participant was defined as recovered based on two consecutive negative NP/OP PCR tests, clearance by a healthcare professional, or resolution of symptoms. Mobile phlebotomists in the prospective study collected whole blood, serum and a nasopharyngeal or oropharyngeal swab from every participant. Prospective study participants could optionally give additional blood draws and questionnaires over a roughly two-month period. Before DNA extraction, prospective study blood samples were shipped either frozen or at room temperature. The CDR3 spans 15 residues, from the cysteine through the phenylalanine. The entry retains the CDR3 DNA only, 45 bases that are in frame from base 1. The germline V gene supplies CDR1 MNHEY and CDR2 SVGAGI. V lost 7 bases and J lost 4 bases, and the count of bases not matched to a germline gene is 4.

The immunoSEQ Assay, a bias-controlled multiplex PCR, was used to amplify TCRbeta CDR3 regions from genomic DNA. The authors' analysis ran thus. The number of nucleated cells in each sample was estimated from the amplification of reference gene primers within the assay. To quantify the absolute abundance of each unique TCRbeta CDR3 rearrangement, sequence reads were collapsed and filtered. For each sample, productive Simpson clonality was calculated as the square root of Simpson's diversity index across productive rearrangements. This is the immuneACCESS table as TCRdb keeps it, with only in-frame sequences that have V and J called. A part of the clones is gone; compared with another copy, unresolved V genes explain less than half, and the rest is unexplained. V, J and clone size are those of that table, while D and trimming were read from the DNA. This sample gives under 300,000 clones in total; 80% to 90% of them show up just once. 1.5% to 2% of the sample goes to the ten largest clones.

The chain uses TRBV6-5 and TRBJ2-3; TRBD2 matches 14 bases in the middle. The specimen sequenced was PBMCs or T cells enriched from blood (not recorded which). This receptor was identified in a woman aged 50 to 65 who had recovered from COVID-19. CDR3 sequence: CASNTGLAGADTQYF. The DNA sequence reads TGTGCCAGCAATACGGGACTAGCGGGAGCAGATACGCAGTATTTT.